This T cell receptor beta chain was obtained from a study of T cells in Graves' hyperthyroidism and ophthalmopathy. Study-wide results and caveats: Most thyroid-expanded clonotypes above 0.001 were also found in blood. It was a median approximately 7.1 months before onset that the model predicted ophthalmopathy.

V gave up 6 bases and J gave up 13 bases, with 24 bases separating them. CDR3 length equals 15 residues. Germline V gene lookup returns CDR1 MNHNS and CDR2 SASEGT. TCR beta CDR3 regions were amplified from RNA transcripts. TCR CDR3 underwent first-round RT-PCR with the HTBI primer set. TCRdb reanalysed the multiplex PCR reads using MiXCR and keeps one entry per CDR3 protein. The data contain a few hundred thousand distinct CDR3 sequences, roughly 14% of them singletons. This clonotype was counted ten times or more. Its specificity is not known. Out of over 9 ml of fresh peripheral blood came the PBMCs. The receptor comes from a woman in her thirties or forties with Graves' hyperthyroidism that later progressed to Graves' ophthalmopathy. Sequencing was carried out using blood. The rearrangement uses TRBV6-1 and TRBJ2-2, with a tentative D call TRBD1 (6 bases). CDR3 sequence: CASRANRAVNGGLFF. The CDR3 DNA sequence: TGTGCCAGCAGGGCGAACAGGGCGGTGAACGGTGGGCTGTTTTTT.